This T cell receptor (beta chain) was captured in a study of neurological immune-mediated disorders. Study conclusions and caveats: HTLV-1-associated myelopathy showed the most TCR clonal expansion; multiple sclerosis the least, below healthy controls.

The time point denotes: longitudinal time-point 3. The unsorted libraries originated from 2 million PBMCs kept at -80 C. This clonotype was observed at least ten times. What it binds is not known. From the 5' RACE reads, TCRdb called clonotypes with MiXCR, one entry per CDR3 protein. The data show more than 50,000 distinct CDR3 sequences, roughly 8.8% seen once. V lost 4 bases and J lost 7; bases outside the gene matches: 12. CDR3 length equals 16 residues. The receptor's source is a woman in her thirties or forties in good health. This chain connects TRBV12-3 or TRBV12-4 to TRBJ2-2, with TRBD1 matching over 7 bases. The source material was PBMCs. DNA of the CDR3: TGTGCCAGCAGTTGGGGCTTCGCAGGGGGAATCGGGGAGCTGTTTTTT. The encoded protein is CASSWGFAGGIGELFF.